This passage covers 3 T cell receptor beta chains from one sample sequenced in a study of blood T cell repertoires in COVID-19. The protocol was immunoSEQ multiplex PCR, while the TCRdb copy is restricted to in-frame clones and leaves out a portion. The sample lists a few hundred thousand clones, 80% to 90% occurring once. What was sequenced was PBMCs or T cells enriched from blood (not recorded which). These TCRs come from a woman aged 25 to 39 who had recovered from COVID-19.

Only one count was recorded for this clone. The chain has TRBV7-9 and TRBJ1-1; no clear D. The CDR3 has 14 amino acids. V gave up 5 bases and J gave up 6 bases, with 16 bases separating them. CDR1 SEHNR and CDR2 FQNEAQ come from the germline V gene (reference sequence). CDR3 amino acids: CASSLGGIRSEAFF. For the CDR3, the DNA is TGTGCCAGCAGCCTAGGAGGGATACGGTCTGAAGCTTTCTTT.

This chain joins TRBV28 and TRBJ1-4; 8 bases match TRBD1. With V trimmed by 6 bases and J by 0 bases, 12 bases remained unmatched. Germline V CDR1 and CDR2: MDHEN, SYDVKM. The CDR3 consists of 18 residues. The CDR3 DNA reads TGTGCCAGCAGCCTCGGACAGGGAGAAGATGCAACTAATGAAAAACTGTTTTTT. This codes for CASSLGQGEDATNEKLFF.

This clone came up a few times. This chain uses TRBV30 with TRBJ1-6; D gene uncertain. V was shortened by 0 bases and J by 8 bases, with 11 bases between the two germline ends. Looked up from germline, CDR1 is GTSNPN and CDR2 is SVGIG (reference sequence). The CDR3 covers 14 residues. The CDR3 loop is CAWSVRPTDSPLHF. CDR3 nucleotides: TGTGCCTGGAGTGTACGCCCCACGGATTCACCCCTCCACTTT.